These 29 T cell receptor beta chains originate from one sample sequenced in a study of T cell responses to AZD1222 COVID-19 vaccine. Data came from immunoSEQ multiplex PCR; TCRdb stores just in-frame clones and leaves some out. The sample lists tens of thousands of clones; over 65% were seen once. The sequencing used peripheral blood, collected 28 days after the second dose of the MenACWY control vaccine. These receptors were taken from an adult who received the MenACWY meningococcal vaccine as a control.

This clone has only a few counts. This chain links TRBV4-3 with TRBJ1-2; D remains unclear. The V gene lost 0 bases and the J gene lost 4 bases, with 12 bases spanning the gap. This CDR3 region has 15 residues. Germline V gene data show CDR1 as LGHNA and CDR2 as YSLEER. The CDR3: CASSQDPGNSYGYTF. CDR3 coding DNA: TGCGCCAGCAGCCAAGATCCGGGTAACAGCTATGGCTACACCTTC.

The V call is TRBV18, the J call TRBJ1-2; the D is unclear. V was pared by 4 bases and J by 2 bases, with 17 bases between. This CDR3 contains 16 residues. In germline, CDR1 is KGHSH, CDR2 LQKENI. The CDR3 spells CASSLTAEAFNYGYTF. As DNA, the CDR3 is TGTGCCAGCTCACTGACGGCCGAAGCTTTCAACTATGGCTACACCTTC.

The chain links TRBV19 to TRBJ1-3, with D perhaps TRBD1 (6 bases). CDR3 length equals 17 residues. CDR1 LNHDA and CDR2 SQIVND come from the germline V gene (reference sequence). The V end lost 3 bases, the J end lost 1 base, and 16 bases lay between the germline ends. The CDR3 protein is CASSIQRTVPSGNTIYF. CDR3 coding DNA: TGTGCCAGTAGTATTCAAAGGACAGTCCCATCTGGAAACACCATATATTTT.

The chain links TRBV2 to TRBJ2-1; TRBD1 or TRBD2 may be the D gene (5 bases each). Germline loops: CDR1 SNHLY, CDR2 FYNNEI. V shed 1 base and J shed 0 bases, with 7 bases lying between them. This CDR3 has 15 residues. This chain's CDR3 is CASSEGGSSYNEQFF. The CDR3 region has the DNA TGTGCCAGCAGTGAAGGGGGGAGCTCCTACAATGAGCAGTTCTTC. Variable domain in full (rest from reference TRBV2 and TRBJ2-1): EPEVTQTPSHQVTQMGQEVILRCVPISNHLYFYWYRQILGQKVEFLVSFYNNEISEKSEIFDDQFSVERPDGSNFTLKIRSTKLEDSAMYFCASSEGGSSYNEQFFGPGTRLTVL.

This CDR3 is CASSEAGSGEKLFF. The CDR3 DNA reads TGTGCCAGCAGTGAGGCCGGATCTGGTGAAAAACTGTTTTTT. The chain recombines TRBV25-1 with TRBJ1-4, with D unresolved. Germline assignment: CDR1 MGHDK and CDR2 SYGVNS. Trimming removed 3 bases from V and 7 bases from J, with 12 bases in between. The CDR3 totals 14 residues.

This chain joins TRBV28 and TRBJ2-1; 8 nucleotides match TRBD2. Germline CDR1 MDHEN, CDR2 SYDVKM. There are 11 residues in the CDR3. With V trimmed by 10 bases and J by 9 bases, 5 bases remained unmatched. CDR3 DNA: TGTGCCACCCGGGAGGGGGGTGAGCAGTTCTTC. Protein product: CATREGGEQFF.

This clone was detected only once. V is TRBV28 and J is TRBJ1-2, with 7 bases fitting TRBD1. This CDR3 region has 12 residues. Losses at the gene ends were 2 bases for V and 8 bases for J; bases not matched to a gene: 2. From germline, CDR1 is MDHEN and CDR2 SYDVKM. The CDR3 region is CASSLRGRGYTF. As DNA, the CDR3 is TGTGCCAGCAGTTTAAGGGGGCGAGGCTACACCTTC.

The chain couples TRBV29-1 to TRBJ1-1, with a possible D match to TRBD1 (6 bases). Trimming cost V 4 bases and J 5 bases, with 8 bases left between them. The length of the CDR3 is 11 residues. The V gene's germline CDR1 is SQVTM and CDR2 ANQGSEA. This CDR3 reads CSVGGGTEAFF. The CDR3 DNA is TGCAGCGTTGGAGGGGGAACTGAAGCTTTCTTT.

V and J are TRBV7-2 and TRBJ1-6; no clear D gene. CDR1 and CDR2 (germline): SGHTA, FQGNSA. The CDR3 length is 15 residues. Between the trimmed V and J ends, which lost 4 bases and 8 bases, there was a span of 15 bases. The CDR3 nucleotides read TGTGCCAGCAGCTCCCTGGGGAGGCCTCATTCACCCCTCCACTTT. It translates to CASSSLGRPHSPLHF.

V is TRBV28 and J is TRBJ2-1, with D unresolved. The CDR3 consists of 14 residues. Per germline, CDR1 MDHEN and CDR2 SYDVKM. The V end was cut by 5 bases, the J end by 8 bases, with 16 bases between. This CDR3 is CASSTAVLGDEQFF. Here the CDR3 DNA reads TGTGCCAGCAGTACTGCGGTCCTTGGGGATGAGCAGTTCTTC.

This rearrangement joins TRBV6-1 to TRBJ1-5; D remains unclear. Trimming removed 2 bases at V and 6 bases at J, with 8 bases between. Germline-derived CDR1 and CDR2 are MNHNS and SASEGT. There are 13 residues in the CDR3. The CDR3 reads CASSETFSQPQHF. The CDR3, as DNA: TGTGCCAGCAGTGAAACGTTTAGTCAGCCCCAGCATTTT.

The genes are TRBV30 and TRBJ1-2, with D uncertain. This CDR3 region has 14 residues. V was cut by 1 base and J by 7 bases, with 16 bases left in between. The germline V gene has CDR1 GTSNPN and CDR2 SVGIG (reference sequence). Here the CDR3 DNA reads TGTGCCTGGAGTGCCTCTAGGCTGAAAGGTGGCTACACCTTC. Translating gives CAWSASRLKGGYTF.

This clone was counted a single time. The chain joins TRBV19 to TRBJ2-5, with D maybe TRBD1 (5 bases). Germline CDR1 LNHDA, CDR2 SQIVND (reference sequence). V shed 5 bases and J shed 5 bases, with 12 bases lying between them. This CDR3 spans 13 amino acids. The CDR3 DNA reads TGTGCCAGTAGTGATTCAGGGTTGGAGACCCAGTACTTC. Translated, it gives CASSDSGLETQYF.

CDR3 sequence reads: CASSTDGSGNTIYF. In DNA, the CDR3 is TGTGCCAGCAGCACCGACGGATCTGGAAACACCATATATTTT. The rearrangement links TRBV7-9 to TRBJ1-3; D call uncertain. V was shortened by 5 bases and J by 1 base, with 9 bases between the two germline ends. CDR3 size: 14 residues. Germline V gene lookup returns CDR1 SEHNR and CDR2 FQNEAQ (reference sequence).

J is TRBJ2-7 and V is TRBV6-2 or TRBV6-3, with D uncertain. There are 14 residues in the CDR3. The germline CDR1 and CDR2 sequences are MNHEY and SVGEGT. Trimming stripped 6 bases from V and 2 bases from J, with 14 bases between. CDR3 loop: CASSLDGNAYEQYF. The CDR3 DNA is TGTGCCAGCAGCCTAGACGGAAACGCCTACGAGCAGTACTTC.

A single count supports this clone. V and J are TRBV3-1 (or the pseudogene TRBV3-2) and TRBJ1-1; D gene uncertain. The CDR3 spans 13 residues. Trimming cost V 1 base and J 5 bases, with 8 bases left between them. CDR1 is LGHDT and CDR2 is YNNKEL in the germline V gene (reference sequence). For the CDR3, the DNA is TGTGCCAGCAGCCAAGTTGGCGGGACTGAAGCTTTCTTT. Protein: CASSQVGGTEAFF.

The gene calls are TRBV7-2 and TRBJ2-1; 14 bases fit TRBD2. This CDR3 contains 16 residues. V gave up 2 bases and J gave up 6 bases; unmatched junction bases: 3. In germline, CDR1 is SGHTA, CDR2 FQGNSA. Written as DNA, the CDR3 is TGTGCCAGCAGCTTAAAGACTAGCGGGGGGGCCAATGAGCAGTTCTTC. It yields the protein CASSLKTSGGANEQFF.

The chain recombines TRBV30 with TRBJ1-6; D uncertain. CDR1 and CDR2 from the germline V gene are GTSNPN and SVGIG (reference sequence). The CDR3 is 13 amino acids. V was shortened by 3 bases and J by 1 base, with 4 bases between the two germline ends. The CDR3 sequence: CAWRSSYNSPLHF. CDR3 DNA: TGTGCCTGGAGATCGTCCTATAATTCACCCCTCCACTTT.

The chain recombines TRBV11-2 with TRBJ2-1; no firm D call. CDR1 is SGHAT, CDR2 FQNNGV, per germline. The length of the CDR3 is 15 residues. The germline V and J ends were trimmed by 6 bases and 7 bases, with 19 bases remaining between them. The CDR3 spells CASSQEGLHRNEQFF. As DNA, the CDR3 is TGTGCCAGCAGTCAGGAAGGGCTGCATCGTAATGAGCAGTTCTTC. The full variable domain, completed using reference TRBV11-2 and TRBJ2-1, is EAGVAQSPRYKIIEKRQSVAFWCNPISGHATLYWYQQILGQGPKLLIQFQNNGVVDDSQLPKDRFSAERLKGVDSTLKIQPAKLEDSAVYLCASSQEGLHRNEQFFGPGTRLTVL.

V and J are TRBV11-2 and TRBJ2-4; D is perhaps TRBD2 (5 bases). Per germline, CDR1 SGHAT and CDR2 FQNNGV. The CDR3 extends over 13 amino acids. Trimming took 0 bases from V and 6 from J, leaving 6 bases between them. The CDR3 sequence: CASSLERVNIQYF. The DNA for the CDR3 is TGTGCCAGCAGCTTAGAGAGGGTAAACATTCAGTACTTC.

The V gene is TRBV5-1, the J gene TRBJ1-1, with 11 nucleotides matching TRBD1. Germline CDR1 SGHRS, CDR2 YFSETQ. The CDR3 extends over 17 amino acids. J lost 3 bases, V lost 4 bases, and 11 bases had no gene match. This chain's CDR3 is CASSAGTGGGSDTEAFF. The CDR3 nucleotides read TGCGCCAGCAGCGCCGGGACAGGGGGTGGAAGTGACACTGAAGCTTTCTTT.

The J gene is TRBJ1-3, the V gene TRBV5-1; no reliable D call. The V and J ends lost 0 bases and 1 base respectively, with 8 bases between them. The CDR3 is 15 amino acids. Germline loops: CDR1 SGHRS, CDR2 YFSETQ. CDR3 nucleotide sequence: TGCGCCAGCAGCTTGGAGGCAGCTTCTGGAAACACCATATATTTT. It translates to CASSLEAASGNTIYF.

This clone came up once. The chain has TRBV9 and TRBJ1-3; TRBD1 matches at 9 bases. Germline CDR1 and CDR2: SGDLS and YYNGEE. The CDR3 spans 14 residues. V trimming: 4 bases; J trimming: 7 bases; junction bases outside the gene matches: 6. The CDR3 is CASSSGQGGNTIYF. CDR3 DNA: TGTGCCAGCAGCTCGGGACAGGGAGGGAACACCATATATTTT. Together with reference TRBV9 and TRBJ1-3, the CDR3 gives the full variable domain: DSGVTQTPKHLITATGQRVTLRCSPRSGDLSVYWYQQSLDQGLQFLIQYYNGEERAKGNILERFSAQQFPDLHSELNLSSLELGDSALYFCASSSGQGGNTIYFGEGSWLTVV.

CDR3 in DNA: TGTGCCAGTAGACAGGGGGACACCGGGGAGCTGTTTTTT. This sequence encodes CASRQGDTGELFF. This chain links TRBV12-3 or TRBV12-4 with TRBJ2-2; TRBD1 matches 9 bases. The V gene end was trimmed by 9 bases and the J gene end by 3 bases; junction bases not matched to a gene: 2. The CDR3 loop spans 13 amino acids.

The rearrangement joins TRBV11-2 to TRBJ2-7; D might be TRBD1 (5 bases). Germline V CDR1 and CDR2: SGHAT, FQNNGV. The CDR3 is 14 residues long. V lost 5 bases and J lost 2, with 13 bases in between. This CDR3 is CASSVRGWAYEQYF. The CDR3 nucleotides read TGTGCCAGCAGCGTAAGGGGATGGGCCTACGAGCAGTACTTC.

CDR3 in DNA: TGTGCCAGCAGCAGGACAGGGGATGGCTACACCTTC. Amino acids: CASSRTGDGYTF. The chain uses TRBV11-2 and TRBJ1-2, with 9 positions matching TRBD1. Unmatched junction bases numbered 1, after V lost 5 bases and J lost 6 bases. CDR3 length: 12 residues. CDR1 is SGHAT, CDR2 FQNNGV, per germline.

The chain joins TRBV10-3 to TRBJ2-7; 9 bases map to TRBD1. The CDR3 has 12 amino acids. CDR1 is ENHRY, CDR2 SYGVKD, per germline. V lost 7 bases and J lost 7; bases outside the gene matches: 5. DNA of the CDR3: TGTGCCATCACCTCGACAGGGGGTGAGCAGTACTTC. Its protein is CAITSTGGEQYF.

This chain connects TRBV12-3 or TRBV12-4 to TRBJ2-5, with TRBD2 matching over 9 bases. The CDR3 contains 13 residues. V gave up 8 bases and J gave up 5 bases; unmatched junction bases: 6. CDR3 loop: CASEAGGEETQYF. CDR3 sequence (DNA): TGTGCCAGCGAAGCGGGAGGAGAGGAGACCCAGTACTTC.

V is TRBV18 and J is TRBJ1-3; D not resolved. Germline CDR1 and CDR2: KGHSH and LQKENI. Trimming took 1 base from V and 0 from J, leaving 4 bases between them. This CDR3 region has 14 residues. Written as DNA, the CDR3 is TGTGCCAGCTCACCACAGGGCTCTGGAAACACCATATATTTT. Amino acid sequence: CASSPQGSGNTIYF.